This TCR beta chain stems from a study of T-cell reconstitution after alpha-beta-depleted transplantation in children. The CDR3 has 16 amino acids. The V gene's germline CDR1 is SGHTA and CDR2 FQGNSA. V shed 1 base and J shed 1 base, with 13 bases lying between them. For this clonotype: Its antigen is still unknown.

Study outcomes and limitations: T cells produced anew were the main source of T-cell counts and diversity one year after transplant. At around two months after transplant, the alpha-beta T cells were reportedly derived from several hundred expanded clones that came from non-depleted graft cells. Surviving recipient T cells and thymic progenitors produced the high day-60 TCRbeta diversity seen in some patients.

Preparation of the TCRbeta library used unique molecular identifiers. One entry per CDR3 protein results from TCRdb running MiXCR on the PCR reads. The data show a few hundred thousand distinct CDR3 sequences, around 16% seen once. The sequence came from a boy in the first two years of life who had a stem cell transplant for Wiskott-Aldrich syndrome, so the T cells may come from the graft donor. Source: PBMCs, mostly from graft donor cells, taken 360 days after TCRalphabeta/CD19-depleted stem cell transplant. V usage is TRBV7-2 and J usage is TRBJ2-5; D possibly uses TRBD1 or TRBD2 (5 bases each). The CDR3 reads CASSLVGRQFQETQYF. The CDR3 DNA reads TGTGCCAGCAGCTTAGTGGGACGACAGTTCCAAGAGACCCAGTACTTC.